This TCR beta chain came from a study of T cells in women clearing cervical HPV infection. Study in general: Only a few women had HLA typing results available.

The assay was immunoSEQ multiplex PCR, and TCRdb's table has in-frame clones only and misses some. The sample holds about 34,000 clones. Germline V gene data show CDR1 as SEHNR and CDR2 as FQNEAQ (reference sequence). The CDR3 length is 14 residues. About this clone itself: The read stops 3 residues short of the end of the CDR3; the missing end is completed from the germline J gene.

Source material: blood buffy coat. The chain carries TRBV7-9 and TRBJ2-2; D could derive from TRBD1 or TRBD2 (6 bases each). The clonotype originates from a woman between 18 and 70 years old with a cervical HPV16 infection that either progressed to CIN3+ or cleared (not recorded which). The CDR3 sequence: CASSFSQGGSPLFF. Partial CDR3 DNA: TGTGCCAGCAGTTTCTCACAGGGAGGTTCACCG. The full variable domain, in which reference TRBV7-9 and TRBJ2-2 provide the parts outside the CDR3, is DTGVSQNPRHKITKRGQNVTFRCDPISEHNRLYWYRQTLGQGPEFLTYFQNEAQLEKSRLLSDRFSAERPKGSFSTLEIQRTEQGDSAMYLCASSFSQGGSPLFFGEGSRLTVL.